This T cell receptor (beta chain) was captured by sequencing in a study of follicular helper T cells after annual influenza vaccination (TCRdb year 2017). The study in broad terms: Blood was drawn on days 0, 7 and 28 after each seasonal influenza vaccination. To study recall of cTfh clones, some subjects were followed through successive annual vaccinations in the 2013-2014, 2014-2015 and 2015-2016 seasons. One week after vaccination, a second recruited cohort of about a dozen subjects (Table S1) displayed a similar ICOS+CD38+ cTfh response. Multi-year samples were available for six subjects, with four spanning two vaccination seasons and two spanning three seasons. The 2013-2014 samples were cryopreserved, while the 2015 samples were processed right after collection.

The time point label for this specimen denotes: 2014-2015 season, pre-vaccination. Adults were given seasonal inactivated influenza vaccine (Fluvarix), and sorted blood CD4 subsets were followed by TCRB sequencing before and after vaccination. To be eligible, subjects had to live in the community and must not have received influenza vaccine in the previous 6 months. Subjects were excluded for influenza vaccine contraindications, substance abuse, HIV/AIDS, active malignancy, immunomodulatory medication, or active illness such as respiratory infection. Per time point, between roughly 40 and 100 mL of blood was sampled. Non-naive CD4+CXCR5+PD-1+ cells were defined as circulating Tfh and were sorted into two fractions, ICOS+CD38+ and ICOS-CD38-. Ficoll-Paque PLUS or SepMate separation was used to isolate PBMC. Before DNA was extracted, the cell subsets were sorted from PBMC using a BD FACS Aria. The library was produced with the immunoSEQ multiplex PCR assay. Adaptive Biotechnologies handled the TCRB amplification, library preparation, sequencing and preliminary bioinformatics at Survey level resolution. For TCRB sequencing, genomic DNA from the sorted cTfh populations was amplified by multiplex PCR. The paper's data handling went like this. Clonality was calculated in R as 1 minus normalized Shannon entropy, and the Gini index was computed with the R package ineq. To get the overlap score, the summed counts of shared sequences were divided by the total counts of all sequences in both of the compared samples. Shared-clonotype significance used Fisher's exact test assuming a theoretical repertoire of 10^7 TCRB sequences. TCRdb holds this immuneACCESS table with in-frame rearrangements only. Some clones are missing; in checked studies, unresolved V genes explain under half, and the rest has no known cause. V, J and clone size were drawn from that table, and D and trimming were deduced from the DNA. This sample lists over 25,000 clones; 80% to 90% were detected once. 1.2% of the sample goes to the ten largest clones.

CDR1 and CDR2 are read off the germline V gene as SGHVS and FQNEAQ. From its cysteine to its phenylalanine, the CDR3 spans 15 amino acids. The DNA shown is the 45-base CDR3, in frame from base 1. V was cut back by 2 bases and J by 1 base, leaving a gap of 8 bases between them. Results the study describes overall, beyond this receptor: Day 7 ICOS+CD38+ clones were most often found later in ICOS-CD38- cTfh, suggesting that subset may serve as a memory reservoir. Successive annual vaccinations recalled a recurring oligoclonal ICOS+CD38+ cTfh response that included tetramer and AIM influenza-specific clonotypes. ICOS+CD38+ cTfh clonality correlated with the frequency of that population, and its change correlated with the change in circulating plasmablast frequency. Productive TCRB sequences were recovered from only roughly 9-23% of analyzed cells, so rare clonotypes could not be sampled.

As regards this clone: Its antigen specificity is not known. Base qualities are not provided; no much larger clone lies one nucleotide away.

The V and J segments used are TRBV7-8 and TRBJ2-2; matching of 5 bases hints at TRBD2 as the D gene. This TCR was sampled from an adult who received the influenza vaccine. The material sequenced was CXCR5+ CD38- circulating T follicular helper cells from blood, taken on the day of influenza vaccination. In the paper's terms, the cell subset or site label means: circulating Tfh, non-naive CD4+CXCR5+PD-1+ (ICOS+CD38+ or ICOS-CD38-). CDR3 reads: CASSLLRVNTGELFF. At the DNA level, the sequence is TGTGCCAGCAGCTTATTGCGGGTGAACACCGGGGAGCTGTTTTTT.